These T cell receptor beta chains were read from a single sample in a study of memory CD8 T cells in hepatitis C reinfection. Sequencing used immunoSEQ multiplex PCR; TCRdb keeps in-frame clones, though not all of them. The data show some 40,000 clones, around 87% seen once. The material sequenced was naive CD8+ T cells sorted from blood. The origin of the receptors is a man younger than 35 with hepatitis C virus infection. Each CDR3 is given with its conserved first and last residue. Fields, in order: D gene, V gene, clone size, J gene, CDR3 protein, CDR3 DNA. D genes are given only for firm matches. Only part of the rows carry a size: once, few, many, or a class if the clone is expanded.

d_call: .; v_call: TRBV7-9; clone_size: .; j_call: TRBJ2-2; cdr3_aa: CASSYLAGNTGELFF; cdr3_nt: TGTGCCAGCAGCTATTTGGCGGGAAACACCGGGGAGCTGTTTTTT
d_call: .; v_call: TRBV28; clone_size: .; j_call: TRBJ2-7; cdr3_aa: CASASRENYEQYF; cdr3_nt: TGTGCCAGCGCCTCCCGGGAGAACTACGAGCAGTACTTC
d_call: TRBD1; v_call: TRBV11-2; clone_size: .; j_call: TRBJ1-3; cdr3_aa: CASSTDREYGNTIYF; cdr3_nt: TGTGCCAGCAGTACCGACAGGGAATACGGAAACACCATATATTTT
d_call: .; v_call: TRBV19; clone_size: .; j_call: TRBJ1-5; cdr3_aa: CASTEQGGNQPQHF; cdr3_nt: TGTGCCAGTACTGAACAGGGAGGGAATCAGCCCCAGCATTTT
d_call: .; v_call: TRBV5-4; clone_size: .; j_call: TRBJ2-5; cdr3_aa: CASSFQGEETQYF; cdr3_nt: TGTGCCAGCAGCTTTCAAGGAGAAGAGACCCAGTACTTC
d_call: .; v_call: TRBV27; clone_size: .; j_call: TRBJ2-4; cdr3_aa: CASSLGDIQYF; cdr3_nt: TGTGCCAGCAGTTTGGGAGACATTCAGTACTTC
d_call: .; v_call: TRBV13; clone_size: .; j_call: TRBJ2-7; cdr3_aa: CASSFGRSAYEQYF; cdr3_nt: TGTGCCAGCAGCTTTGGGAGGAGCGCCTACGAGCAGTACTTC
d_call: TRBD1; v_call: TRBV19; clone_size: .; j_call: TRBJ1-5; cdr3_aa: CASNIPGQYNQPQHF; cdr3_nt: TGTGCCAGCAATATTCCGGGACAGTACAATCAGCCCCAGCATTTT
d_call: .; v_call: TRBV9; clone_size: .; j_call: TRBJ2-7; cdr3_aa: CASSGNTGTSSYEQYF; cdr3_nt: TGTGCCAGCAGCGGCAACACAGGGACAAGCTCCTACGAGCAGTACTTC
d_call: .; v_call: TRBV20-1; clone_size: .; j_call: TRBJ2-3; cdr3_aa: CSAHSLDTQYF; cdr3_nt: TGCAGTGCCCACAGCCTTGATACGCAGTATTTT
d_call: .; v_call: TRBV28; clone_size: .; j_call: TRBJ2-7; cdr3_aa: CASSLGDRVHEQYF; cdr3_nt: TGTGCCAGCAGTTTAGGTGACAGAGTCCACGAGCAGTACTTC
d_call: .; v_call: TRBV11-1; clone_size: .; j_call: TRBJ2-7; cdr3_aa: CASSLARSVYEQYF; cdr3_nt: TGTGCCAGCAGCTTAGCGAGGTCAGTCTACGAGCAGTACTTC
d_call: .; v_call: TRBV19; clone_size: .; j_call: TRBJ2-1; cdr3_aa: CASSPSSGGILNEQFF; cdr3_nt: TGTGCCAGTAGTCCCTCTTCCGGGGGTATTCTCAATGAGCAGTTCTTC
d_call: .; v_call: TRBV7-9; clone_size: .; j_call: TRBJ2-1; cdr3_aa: CASSWVEASSYNEQFF; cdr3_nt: TGTGCCAGCAGCTGGGTGGAGGCCAGCTCCTACAATGAGCAGTTCTTC
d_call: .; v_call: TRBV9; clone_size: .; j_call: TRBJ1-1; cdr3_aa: CASSVGGGGTEAFF; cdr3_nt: TGTGCCAGCAGCGTAGGGGGAGGGGGCACTGAAGCTTTCTTT
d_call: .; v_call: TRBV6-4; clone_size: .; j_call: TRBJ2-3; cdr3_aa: CASSEGSSSTDTQYF; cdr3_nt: TGTGCCAGCAGTGAGGGTAGCAGTAGCACAGATACGCAGTATTTT
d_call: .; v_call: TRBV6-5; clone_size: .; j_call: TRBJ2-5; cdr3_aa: CASSYYREETQYF; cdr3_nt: TGTGCCAGCAGTTACTACAGGGAAGAGACCCAGTACTTC
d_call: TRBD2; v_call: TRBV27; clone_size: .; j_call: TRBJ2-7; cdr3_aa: CASSPSGLAYEQYF; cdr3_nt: TGTGCCAGCAGTCCTTCGGGACTAGCCTACGAGCAGTACTTC
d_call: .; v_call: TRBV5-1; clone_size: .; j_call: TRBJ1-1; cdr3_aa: CASSLGTGLPKTEAFF; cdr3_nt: TGCGCCAGCAGCTTGGGGACGGGACTCCCCAAGACTGAAGCTTTCTTT
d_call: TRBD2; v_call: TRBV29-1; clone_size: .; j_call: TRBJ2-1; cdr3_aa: CSVGGGSEQFF; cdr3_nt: TGCAGCGTTGGGGGGGGATCTGAGCAGTTCTTC
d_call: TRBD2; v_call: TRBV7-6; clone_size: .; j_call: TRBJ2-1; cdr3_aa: CASSLGPHSTSGGVYNEQFF; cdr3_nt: TGTGCCAGCAGCTTAGGCCCCCACTCGACTAGCGGGGGAGTCTACAATGAGCAGTTCTTC
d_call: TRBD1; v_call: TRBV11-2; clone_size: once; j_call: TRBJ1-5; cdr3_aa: CASSDRAGNQPQHF; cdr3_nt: TGTGCCAGCAGCGACAGGGCAGGCAATCAGCCCCAGCATTTT
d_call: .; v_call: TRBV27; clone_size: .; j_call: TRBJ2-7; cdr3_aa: CASSLSAGLGYEQYF; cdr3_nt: TGTGCCAGCAGTTTATCTGCGGGACTCGGCTACGAGCAGTACTTC
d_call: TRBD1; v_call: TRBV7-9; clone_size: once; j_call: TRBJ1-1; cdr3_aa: CASSAAGGSEAFF; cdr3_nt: TGTGCCAGCAGCGCAGCAGGGGGGTCAGAAGCTTTCTTT
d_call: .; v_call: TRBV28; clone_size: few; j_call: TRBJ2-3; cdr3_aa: CASSFYEGTDTQYF; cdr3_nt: TGTGCCAGCAGTTTCTATGAGGGCACAGATACGCAGTATTTT
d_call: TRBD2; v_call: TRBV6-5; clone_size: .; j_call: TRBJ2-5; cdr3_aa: CASSYTTSGPQETQYF; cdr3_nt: TGTGCCAGCAGTTACACGACTAGCGGACCTCAAGAGACCCAGTACTTC
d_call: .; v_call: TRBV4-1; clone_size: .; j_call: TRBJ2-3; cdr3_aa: CASSQYPQPSSTDTQYF; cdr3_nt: TGCGCCAGCAGCCAATATCCACAGCCCTCTAGCACAGATACGCAGTATTTT
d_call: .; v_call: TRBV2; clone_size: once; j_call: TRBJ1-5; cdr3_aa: CASTYYGEGQPQHF; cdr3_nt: TGTGCCAGCACATATTACGGGGAAGGTCAGCCCCAGCATTTT
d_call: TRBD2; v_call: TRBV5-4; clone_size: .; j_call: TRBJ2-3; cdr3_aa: CASSFSGGAVDTQYF; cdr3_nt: TGTGCCAGCAGCTTCAGCGGGGGGGCTGTAGATACGCAGTATTTT
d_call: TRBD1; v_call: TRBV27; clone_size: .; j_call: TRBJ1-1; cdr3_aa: CASTPSGGPDTEAFF; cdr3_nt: TGTGCCAGCACCCCCTCAGGGGGCCCGGACACTGAAGCTTTCTTT
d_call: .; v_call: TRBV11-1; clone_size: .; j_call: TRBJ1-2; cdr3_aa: CASSLRGNYGYTF; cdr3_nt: TGTGCCAGCAGCTTAAGGGGGAACTATGGCTACACCTTC
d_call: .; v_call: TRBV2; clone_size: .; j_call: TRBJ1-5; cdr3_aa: CASNRGMNQPQHF; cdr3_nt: TGTGCCAGCAATAGGGGAATGAATCAGCCCCAGCATTTT
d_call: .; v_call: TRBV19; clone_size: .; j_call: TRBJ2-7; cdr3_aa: CASRQIYEQYF; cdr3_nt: TGTGCCAGCAGACAAATCTACGAGCAGTACTTC
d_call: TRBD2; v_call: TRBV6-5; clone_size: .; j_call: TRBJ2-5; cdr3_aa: CASSSRLAGETQYF; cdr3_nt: TGTGCCAGCAGCTCTAGACTAGCAGGGGAGACCCAGTACTTC
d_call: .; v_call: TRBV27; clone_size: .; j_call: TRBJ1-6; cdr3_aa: CASSFQNSPLHF; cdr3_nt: TGTGCCAGCAGTTTTCAGAATTCACCCCTCCACTTT
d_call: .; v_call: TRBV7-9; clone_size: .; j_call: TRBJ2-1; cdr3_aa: CASSLGVGANYNEQFF; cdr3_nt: TGTGCCAGCAGCTTAGGGGTCGGAGCAAACTACAATGAGCAGTTCTTC
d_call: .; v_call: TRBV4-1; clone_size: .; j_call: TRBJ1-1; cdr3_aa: CASSQLDRENTEAFF; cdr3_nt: TGCGCCAGCAGCCAACTAGACAGAGAAAACACTGAAGCTTTCTTT
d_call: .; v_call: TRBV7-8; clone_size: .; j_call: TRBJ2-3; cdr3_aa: CASSLVGLGVTSTDTQYF; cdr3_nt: TGTGCCAGCAGCTTAGTGGGGTTAGGGGTGACGTCCACAGATACGCAGTATTTT
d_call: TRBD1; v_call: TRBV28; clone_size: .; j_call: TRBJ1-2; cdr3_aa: CASSLTGVGYGYTF; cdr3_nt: TGTGCCAGCAGTCTTACAGGGGTAGGGTATGGCTACACCTTC
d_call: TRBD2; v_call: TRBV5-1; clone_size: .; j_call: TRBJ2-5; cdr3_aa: CASSLEPSGMETQYF; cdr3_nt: TGCGCCAGCAGCTTGGAGCCTAGCGGGATGGAGACCCAGTACTTC
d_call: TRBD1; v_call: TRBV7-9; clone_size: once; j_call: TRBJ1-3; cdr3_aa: CASSEDRGPGNTIYF; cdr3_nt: TGTGCCAGCAGCGAAGACAGGGGACCGGGAAACACCATATATTTT
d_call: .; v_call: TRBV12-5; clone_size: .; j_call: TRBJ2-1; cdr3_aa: CASFGGSYNEQFF; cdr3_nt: TGTGCTAGTTTTGGCGGCTCCTACAATGAGCAGTTCTTC
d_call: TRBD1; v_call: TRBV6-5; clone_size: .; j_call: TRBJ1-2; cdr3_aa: CASTTLGQLYTF; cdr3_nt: TGTGCCAGTACTACCTTGGGACAGCTTTACACCTTC
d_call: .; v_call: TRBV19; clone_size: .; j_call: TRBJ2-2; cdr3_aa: CASTHGAGIGELFF; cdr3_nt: TGTGCCAGTACCCATGGGGCAGGGATCGGGGAGCTGTTTTTT
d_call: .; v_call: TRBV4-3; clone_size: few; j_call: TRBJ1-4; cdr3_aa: CASSQDGAATNEKLFF; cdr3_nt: TGCGCCAGCAGCCAAGATGGGGCAGCAACTAATGAAAAACTGTTTTTT
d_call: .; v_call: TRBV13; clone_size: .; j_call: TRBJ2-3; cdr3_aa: CASSLGGENTQYF; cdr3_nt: TGTGCCAGCAGCTTAGGAGGGGAAAATACGCAGTATTTT
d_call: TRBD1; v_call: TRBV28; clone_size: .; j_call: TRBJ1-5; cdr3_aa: CASSTRLQGYHQPQHF; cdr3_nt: TGTGCCAGCAGTACCCGTCTACAGGGGTACCACCAGCCCCAGCATTTT
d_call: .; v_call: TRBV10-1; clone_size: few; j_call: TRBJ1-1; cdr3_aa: CASSEGQGNTEAFF; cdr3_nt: TGCGCCAGCAGTGAGGGGCAGGGGAACACTGAAGCTTTCTTT
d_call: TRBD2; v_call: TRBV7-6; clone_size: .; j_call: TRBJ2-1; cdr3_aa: CASRKTSGRSYNEQFF; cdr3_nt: TGTGCCAGCAGAAAAACTAGCGGGCGTTCCTACAATGAGCAGTTCTTC
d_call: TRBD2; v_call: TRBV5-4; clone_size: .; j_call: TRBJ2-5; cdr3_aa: CASSLEGLAGRLETQYF; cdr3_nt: TGTGCCAGCAGCTTGGAAGGACTAGCGGGGCGGTTAGAGACCCAGTACTTC
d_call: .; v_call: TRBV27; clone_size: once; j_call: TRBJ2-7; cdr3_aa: CASSLNSIYEQYF; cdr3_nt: TGTGCCAGCAGTTTAAACTCTATCTACGAGCAGTACTTC
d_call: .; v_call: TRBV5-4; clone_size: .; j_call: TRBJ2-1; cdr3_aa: CASSYLSNEQFF; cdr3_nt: TGTGCCAGCAGTTACTTGAGCAATGAGCAGTTCTTC
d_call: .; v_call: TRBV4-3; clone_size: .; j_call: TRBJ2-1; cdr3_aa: CASSQATSYEQFF; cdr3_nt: TGCGCCAGCAGCCAGGCTACTAGTTATGAGCAGTTCTTC